This TCR beta chain stems from a study of T cells after yellow fever vaccination. This clonotype was detected only a few times. No antigen is known for it. TCR cDNA, made by 5'RACE template switching, carried an added universal primer site and UMIs. MiXCR, applied by TCRdb to the 5' RACE reads, yields one record per CDR3 protein. Counted here are around 600,000 distinct CDR3 sequences, roughly an eighth occurring once; the ten biggest clones make up 15%. The CDR3 is 14 residues long. V was pared by 4 bases and J by 2 bases, with 12 bases between. The germline gives CDR1 SQVTM, CDR2 ANQGSEA. Study-wide results and limits: Researchers cautioned that FACS-sorted repertoires could harbor abundant clonotypes contaminating from the bulk population. There was a small share of clonotypes that showed up in both the CD4 and CD8 compartments. Peaking on day 5 versus 15, the secondary response was faster but weaker.

The chain combines TRBV29-1 with TRBJ1-5; D unclear. The sample consisted of PBMCs, taken on the day of the yellow fever booster vaccination. This receptor was obtained from a man under 40 who received the YFV17D yellow fever vaccine. The DNA of the CDR3 is TGCAGCGTTGCCTGGGGTACCCGCAATCAGCCCCAGCATTTT. It is translated as CSVAWGTRNQPQHF.